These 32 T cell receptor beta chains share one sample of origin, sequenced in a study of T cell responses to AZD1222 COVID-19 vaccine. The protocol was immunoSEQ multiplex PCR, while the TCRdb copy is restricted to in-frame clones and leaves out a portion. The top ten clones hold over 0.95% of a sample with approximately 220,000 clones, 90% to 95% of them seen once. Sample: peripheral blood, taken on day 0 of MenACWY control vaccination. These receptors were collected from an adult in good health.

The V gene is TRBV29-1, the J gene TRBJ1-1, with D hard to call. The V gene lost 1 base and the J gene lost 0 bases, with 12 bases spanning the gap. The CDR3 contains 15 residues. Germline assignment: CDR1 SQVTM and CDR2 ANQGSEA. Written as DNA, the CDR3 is TGCAGCGTTGAAGGAGGACGGAGCATGAACACTGAAGCTTTCTTT. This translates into CSVEGGRSMNTEAFF.

CDR3 in amino acids: CASSINQAGNTIYF. In DNA, the CDR3 is TGTGCCAGTAGTATAAACCAGGCTGGAAACACCATATATTTT. The chain has TRBV19 and TRBJ1-3; no clear D. CDR3 length: 14 residues. With 2 bases removed from V and 2 bases from J, the gap between germline ends came to 7 bases. From germline, CDR1 is LNHDA and CDR2 SQIVND (reference sequence).

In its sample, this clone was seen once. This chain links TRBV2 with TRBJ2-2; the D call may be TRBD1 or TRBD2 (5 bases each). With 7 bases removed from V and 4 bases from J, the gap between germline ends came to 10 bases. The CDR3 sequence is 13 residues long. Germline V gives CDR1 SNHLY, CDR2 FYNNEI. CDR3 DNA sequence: TGTGCCAGCAAAGGGGACGGCACCGGGGAGCTGTTTTTT. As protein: CASKGDGTGELFF. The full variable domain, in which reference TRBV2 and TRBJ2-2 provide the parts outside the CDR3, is EPEVTQTPSHQVTQMGQEVILRCVPISNHLYFYWYRQILGQKVEFLVSFYNNEISEKSEIFDDQFSVERPDGSNFTLKIRSTKLEDSAMYFCASKGDGTGELFFGEGSRLTVL.

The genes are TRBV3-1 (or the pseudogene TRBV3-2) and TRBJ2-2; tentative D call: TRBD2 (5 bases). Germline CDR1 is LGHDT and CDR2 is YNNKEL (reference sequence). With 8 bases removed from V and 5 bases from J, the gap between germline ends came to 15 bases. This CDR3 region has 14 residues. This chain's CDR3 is CASHKGSWTGELFF. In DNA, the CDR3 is TGTGCCAGCCATAAAGGGAGTTGGACCGGGGAGCTGTTTTTT.

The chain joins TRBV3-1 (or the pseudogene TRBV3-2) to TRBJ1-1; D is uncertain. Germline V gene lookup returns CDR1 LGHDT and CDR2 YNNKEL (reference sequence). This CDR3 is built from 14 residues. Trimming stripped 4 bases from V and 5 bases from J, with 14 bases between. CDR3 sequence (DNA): TGTGCCAGCAGCCCCCGGTCAGGACCGACTGAAGCTTTCTTT. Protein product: CASSPRSGPTEAFF.

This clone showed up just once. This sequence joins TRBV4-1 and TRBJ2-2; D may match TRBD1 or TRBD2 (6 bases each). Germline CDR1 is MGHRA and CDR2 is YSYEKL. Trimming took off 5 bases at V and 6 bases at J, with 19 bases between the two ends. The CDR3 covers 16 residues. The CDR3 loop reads CASSFTGIWGAGELFF. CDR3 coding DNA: TGCGCCAGCAGCTTTACAGGGATCTGGGGGGCCGGGGAGCTGTTTTTT.

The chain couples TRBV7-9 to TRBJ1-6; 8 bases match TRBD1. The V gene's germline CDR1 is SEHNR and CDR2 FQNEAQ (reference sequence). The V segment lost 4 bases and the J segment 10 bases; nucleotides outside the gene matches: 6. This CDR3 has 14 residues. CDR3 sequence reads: CASSSGQGSSPLHF. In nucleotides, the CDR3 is TGTGCCAGCAGCTCAGGACAGGGTTCCTCACCCCTCCACTTT.

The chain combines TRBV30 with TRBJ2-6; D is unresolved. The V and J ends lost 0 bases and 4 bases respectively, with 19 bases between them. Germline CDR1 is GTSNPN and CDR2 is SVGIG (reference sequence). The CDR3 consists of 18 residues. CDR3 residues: CAWSVRLGFHGGANVLTF. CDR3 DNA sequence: TGTGCCTGGAGTGTGAGACTGGGGTTTCATGGCGGGGCCAACGTCCTGACTTTC.

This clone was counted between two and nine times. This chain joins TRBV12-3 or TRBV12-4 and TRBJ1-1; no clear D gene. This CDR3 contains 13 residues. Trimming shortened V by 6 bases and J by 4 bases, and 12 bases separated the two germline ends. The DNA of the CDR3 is TGTGCCAGCAGCATAACCTCCTTCACTGAAGCTTTCTTT. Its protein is CASSITSFTEAFF.

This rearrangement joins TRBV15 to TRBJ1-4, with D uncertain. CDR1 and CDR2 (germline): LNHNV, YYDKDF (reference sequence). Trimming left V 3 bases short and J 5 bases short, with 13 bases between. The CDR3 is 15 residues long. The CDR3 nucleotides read TGTGCCACCAGCAGCGGTGGTTCCAGGAATGAAAAACTGTTTTTT. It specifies CATSSGGSRNEKLFF.

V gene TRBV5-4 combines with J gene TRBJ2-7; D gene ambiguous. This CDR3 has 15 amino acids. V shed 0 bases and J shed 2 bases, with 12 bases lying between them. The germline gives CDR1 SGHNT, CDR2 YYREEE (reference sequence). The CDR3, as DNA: TGTGCCAGCAGCTTGGGGGTCAGTACTACCTACGAGCAGTACTTC. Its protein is CASSLGVSTTYEQYF.

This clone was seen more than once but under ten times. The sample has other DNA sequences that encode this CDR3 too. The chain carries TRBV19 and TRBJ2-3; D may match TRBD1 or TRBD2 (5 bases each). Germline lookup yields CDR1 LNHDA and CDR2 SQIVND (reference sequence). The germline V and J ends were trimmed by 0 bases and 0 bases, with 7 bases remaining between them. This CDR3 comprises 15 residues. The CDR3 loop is CASSIDGGSTDTQYF. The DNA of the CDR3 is TGTGCCAGTAGTATAGATGGGGGTAGCACAGATACGCAGTATTTT.

CDR3 DNA: TGCGCCAGCAGCTTGCGTGGGCGGACAGGGCCCAATCTACAAGAGACCCAGTACTTC. It codes for CASSLRGRTGPNLQETQYF. The chain recombines TRBV5-1 with TRBJ2-5; TRBD1 matches at 8 bases. V lost 1 base to trimming and J lost 2 bases; unmatched junction nucleotides: 16. Germline V gene sequence: CDR1 SGHRS, CDR2 YFSETQ. The CDR3 length is 19 residues.

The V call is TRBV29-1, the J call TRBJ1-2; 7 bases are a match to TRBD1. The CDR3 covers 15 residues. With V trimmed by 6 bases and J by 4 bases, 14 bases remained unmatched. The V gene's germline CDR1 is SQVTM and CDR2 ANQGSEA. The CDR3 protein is CSVVASGTAGYGYTF. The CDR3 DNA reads TGCAGCGTCGTCGCGTCCGGGACAGCAGGCTATGGCTACACCTTC.

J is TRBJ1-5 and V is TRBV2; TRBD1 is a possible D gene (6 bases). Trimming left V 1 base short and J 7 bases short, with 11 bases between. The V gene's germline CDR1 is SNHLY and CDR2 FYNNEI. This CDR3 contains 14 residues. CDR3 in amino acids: CASSEGTALQPQHF. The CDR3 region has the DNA TGTGCCAGCAGTGAAGGGACAGCCCTACAGCCCCAGCATTTT.

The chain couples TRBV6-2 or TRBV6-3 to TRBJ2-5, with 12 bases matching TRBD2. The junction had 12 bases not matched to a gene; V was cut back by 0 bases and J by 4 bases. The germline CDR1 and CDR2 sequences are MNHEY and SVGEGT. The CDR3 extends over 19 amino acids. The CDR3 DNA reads TGTGCCAGCAGTTACTCGGGAAAGACTAGCGGGGGCTCGGGAGAGACCCAGTACTTC. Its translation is CASSYSGKTSGGSGETQYF.

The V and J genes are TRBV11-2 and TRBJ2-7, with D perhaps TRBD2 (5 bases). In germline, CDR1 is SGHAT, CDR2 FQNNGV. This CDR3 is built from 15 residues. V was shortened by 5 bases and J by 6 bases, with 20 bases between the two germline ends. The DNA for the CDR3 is TGTGCCAGCAGCAAGACGGGGTCGGTTCTAGTCGAGCAGTACTTC. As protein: CASSKTGSVLVEQYF.

CDR3 residues: CASSWGQYYNEQFF. The CDR3 DNA reads as TGTGCCAGCAGCTGGGGACAATACTACAATGAGCAGTTCTTC. The chain combines TRBV7-2 with TRBJ2-1; D is perhaps TRBD1 (6 bases). The CDR3 loop spans 14 amino acids. Germline V lookup: CDR1 SGHTA, CDR2 FQGNSA. Trimming took 4 bases from V and 3 from J, leaving 10 bases between them. The whole variable domain, filled in from reference TRBV7-2 and TRBJ2-1, reads GAGVSQSPSNKVTEKGKDVELRCDPISGHTALYWYRQSLGQGLEFLIYFQGNSAPDKSGLPSDRFSAERTGGSVSTLTIQRTQQEDSAVYLCASSWGQYYNEQFFGPGTRLTVL.

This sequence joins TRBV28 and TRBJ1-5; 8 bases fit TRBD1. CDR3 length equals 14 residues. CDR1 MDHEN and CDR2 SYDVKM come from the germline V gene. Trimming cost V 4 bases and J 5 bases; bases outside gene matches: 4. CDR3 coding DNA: TGTGCCAGCAGTTCAACAGGGGGGCATCAGCCCCAGCATTTT. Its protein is CASSSTGGHQPQHF.

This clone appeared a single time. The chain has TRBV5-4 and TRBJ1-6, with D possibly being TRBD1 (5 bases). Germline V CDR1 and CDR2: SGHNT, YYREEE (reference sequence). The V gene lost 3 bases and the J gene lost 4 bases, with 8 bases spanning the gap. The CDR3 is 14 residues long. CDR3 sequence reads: CASSSQGYNSPLHF. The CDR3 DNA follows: TGTGCCAGCAGCTCGCAGGGATATAATTCACCCCTCCACTTT.

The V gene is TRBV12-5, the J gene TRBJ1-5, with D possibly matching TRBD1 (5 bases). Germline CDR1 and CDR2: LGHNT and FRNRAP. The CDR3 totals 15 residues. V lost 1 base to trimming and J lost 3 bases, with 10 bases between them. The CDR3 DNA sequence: TGTGCTAGTGGTTTGGGCTCACAGGCCAATCAGCCCCAGCATTTT. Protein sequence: CASGLGSQANQPQHF.

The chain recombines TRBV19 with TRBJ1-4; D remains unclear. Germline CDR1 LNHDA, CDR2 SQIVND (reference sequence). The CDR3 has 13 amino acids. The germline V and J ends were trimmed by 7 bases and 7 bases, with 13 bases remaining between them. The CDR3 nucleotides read TGTGCCAGTATGGCCAGCCAACGTGAAAAACTGTTTTTT. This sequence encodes CASMASQREKLFF. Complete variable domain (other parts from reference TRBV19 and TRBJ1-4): DGGITQSPKYLFRKEGQNVTLSCEQNLNHDAMYWYRQDPGQGLRLIYYSQIVNDFQKGDIAEGYSVSREKKESFPLTVTSAQKNPTAFYLCASMASQREKLFFGSGTQLSVL.

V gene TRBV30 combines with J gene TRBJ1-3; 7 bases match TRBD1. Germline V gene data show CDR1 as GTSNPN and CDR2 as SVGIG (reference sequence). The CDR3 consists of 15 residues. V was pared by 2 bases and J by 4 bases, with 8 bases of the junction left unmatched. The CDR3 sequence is CAWSLDRTAGNTIYF. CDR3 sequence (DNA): TGTGCCTGGAGTCTGGACAGGACAGCCGGAAACACCATATATTTT.

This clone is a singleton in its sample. The CDR3: CAWSVNRNYGYTF. The CDR3 nucleotides are TGTGCCTGGAGTGTAAACAGAAACTATGGCTACACCTTC. The rearrangement uses TRBV30 and TRBJ1-2; D is unclear. CDR1 and CDR2 from the germline V gene are GTSNPN and SVGIG (reference sequence). Trimming removed 0 bases at V and 2 bases at J, with 7 bases between. This CDR3 is built from 13 residues.

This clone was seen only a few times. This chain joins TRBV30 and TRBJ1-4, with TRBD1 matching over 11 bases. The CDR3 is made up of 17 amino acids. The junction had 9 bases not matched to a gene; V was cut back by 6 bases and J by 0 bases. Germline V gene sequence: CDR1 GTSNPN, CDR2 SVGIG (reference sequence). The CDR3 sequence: CACGTGGNLATNEKLFF. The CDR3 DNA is TGTGCCTGTGGGACAGGGGGAAATCTTGCAACTAATGAAAAACTGTTTTTT.

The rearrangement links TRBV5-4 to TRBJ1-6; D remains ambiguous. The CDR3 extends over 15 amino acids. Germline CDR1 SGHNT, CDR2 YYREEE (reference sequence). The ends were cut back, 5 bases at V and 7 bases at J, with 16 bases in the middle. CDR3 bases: TGTGCCAGCAGTTTTGACCGCGCGGAGAATTCACCCCTCCACTTT. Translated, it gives CASSFDRAENSPLHF.

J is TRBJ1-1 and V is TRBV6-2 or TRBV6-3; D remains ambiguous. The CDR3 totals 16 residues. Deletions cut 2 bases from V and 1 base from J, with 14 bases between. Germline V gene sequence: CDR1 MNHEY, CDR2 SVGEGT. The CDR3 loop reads CASSYPLERENTEAFF. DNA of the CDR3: TGTGCCAGCAGTTACCCCCTCGAACGGGAGAACACTGAAGCTTTCTTT.

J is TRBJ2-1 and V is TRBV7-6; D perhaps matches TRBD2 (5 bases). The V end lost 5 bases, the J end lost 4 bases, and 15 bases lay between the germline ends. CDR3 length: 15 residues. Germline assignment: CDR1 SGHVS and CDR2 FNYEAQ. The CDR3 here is CASSHPGNGYNEQFF. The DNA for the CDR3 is TGTGCCAGCAGCCATCCGGGAAACGGGTACAATGAGCAGTTCTTC.

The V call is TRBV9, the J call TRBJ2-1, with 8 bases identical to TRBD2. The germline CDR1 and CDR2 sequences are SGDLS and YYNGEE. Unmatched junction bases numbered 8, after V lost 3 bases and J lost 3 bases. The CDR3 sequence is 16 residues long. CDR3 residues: CASSARGALNYNEQFF. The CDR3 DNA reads TGTGCCAGCAGCGCGCGGGGGGCTCTGAACTACAATGAGCAGTTCTTC.

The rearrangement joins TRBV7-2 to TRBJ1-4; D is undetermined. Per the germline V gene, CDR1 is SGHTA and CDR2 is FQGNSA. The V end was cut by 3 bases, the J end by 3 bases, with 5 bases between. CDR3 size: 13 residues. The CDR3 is CASSFWANEKLFF. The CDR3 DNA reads TGTGCCAGCAGCTTCTGGGCTAATGAAAAACTGTTTTTT.

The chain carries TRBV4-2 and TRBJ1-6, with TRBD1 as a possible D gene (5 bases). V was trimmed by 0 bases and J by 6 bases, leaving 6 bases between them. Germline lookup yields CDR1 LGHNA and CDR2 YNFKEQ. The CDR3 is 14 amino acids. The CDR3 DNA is TGTGCCAGCAGCCAAGACAGGGCTAATTCACCCCTCCACTTT. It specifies CASSQDRANSPLHF.

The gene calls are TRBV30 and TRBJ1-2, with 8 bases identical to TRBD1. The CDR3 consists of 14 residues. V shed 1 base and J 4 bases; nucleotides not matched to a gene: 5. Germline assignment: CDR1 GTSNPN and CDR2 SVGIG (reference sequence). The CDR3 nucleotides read TGTGCCTGGAGTGGACAGGGGTTGGGCTATGGCTACACCTTC. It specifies CAWSGQGLGYGYTF.